This T cell receptor (beta chain) was captured in a study of blood T cell repertoires in COVID-19. Study in general: Some COVID-19 samples were acute and others convalescent; all came from the United States, Italy and Spain. T cells, B-cell-depleted T cells, or PBMCs supplied cDNA or gDNA.

This CDR3 comprises 16 residues. V was trimmed by 4 bases and J by 0 bases, leaving 15 bases between them. Looked up from germline, CDR1 is SGHAT and CDR2 is FQNNGV. In the original processing: Estimated nucleated cell counts came from reference gene primer amplification. Sequencing was performed with immunoSEQ multiplex PCR; in TCRdb, only in-frame clones are kept and a portion is missing. V, J and clone size derive from that table, while D and trimming were established from the DNA sequence. The sample lists 150,000 to 200,000 clones, around 89% occurring once. The chain has TRBV11-2 and TRBJ1-1; D is perhaps TRBD1 (5 bases). The sequenced material came from peripheral blood. This sequence originates from a young man who had recovered from COVID-19. The CDR3 is CASSSRPREVNTEAFF. In DNA form, the CDR3 reads TGTGCCAGCAGCTCCAGACCCAGGGAGGTGAACACTGAAGCTTTCTTT.